Below, 13 T cell receptor beta chains from the same sample are listed, as sequenced in a study of blood T cell repertoires in COVID-19. Measured with immunoSEQ multiplex PCR; TCRdb has only the in-frame clones, and not every one. The sample holds a few hundred thousand clones, roughly 89% seen once. The sample taken for sequencing was PBMCs or T cells enriched from blood (not recorded which). The receptors stem from a woman aged 45 to 65 who had recovered from COVID-19.

In this sample, this clone turned up once. The chain couples TRBV5-6 to TRBJ1-2; D not certain. Looked up from germline, CDR1 is SGHDT and CDR2 is YYEEEE. Trimming took 9 bases from V and 0 from J, leaving 9 bases between them. This CDR3 is built from 12 residues. DNA of the CDR3: TGTGCCACTTCGTTAGCTAACTATGGCTACACCTTC. As protein: CATSLANYGYTF.

This rearrangement joins TRBV9 to TRBJ2-1; 7 bases line up with TRBD2. CDR1 and CDR2 (germline): SGDLS, YYNGEE. The trim removed 0 bases at V and 2 bases at J, leaving 5 bases unmatched. This CDR3 has 16 amino acids. The chain's CDR3 is CASSVGGGSTYNEQFF. For the CDR3, the DNA is TGTGCCAGCAGCGTAGGCGGGGGTTCCACCTACAATGAGCAGTTCTTC.

The rearrangement uses TRBV7-8 and TRBJ1-1; 8 positions match TRBD1. The CDR3 totals 16 residues. Germline V CDR1 and CDR2: SGHVS, FQNEAQ. The V gene end was trimmed by 5 bases and the J gene end by 1 base; junction bases not matched to a gene: 9. The CDR3: CASSPNPGTGNTEAFF. Here the CDR3 DNA reads TGTGCCAGCAGCCCCAATCCAGGGACAGGGAACACTGAAGCTTTCTTT.

The chain recombines TRBV19 with TRBJ2-7; TRBD2 agrees at 7 bases. Germline loops: CDR1 LNHDA, CDR2 SQIVND (reference sequence). The CDR3 has 19 amino acids. Unmatched junction bases numbered 20, after V lost 4 bases and J lost 2 bases. The CDR3 reads CASSTLLLGEGIMAYEQYF. The CDR3 coding sequence is TGTGCCAGTAGTACCCTCCTCCTGGGGGAGGGCATCATGGCCTACGAGCAGTACTTC.

The genes are TRBV3-1 (or the pseudogene TRBV3-2) and TRBJ1-1, with a tentative D call TRBD1 (6 bases). This CDR3 is built from 16 residues. The V gene's germline CDR1 is LGHDT and CDR2 YNNKEL (reference sequence). V lost 4 bases, J lost 4 bases, and 19 bases lay in between. This chain's CDR3 is CASSPSGGRASTEAFF. In DNA form, the CDR3 reads TGTGCCAGCAGCCCTTCGGGGGGCAGGGCGAGCACTGAAGCTTTCTTT.

The J gene is TRBJ2-6, the V gene TRBV18, with D hard to call. This CDR3 region has 14 residues. In germline, CDR1 is KGHSH, CDR2 LQKENI. Trimming removed 6 bases at V and 0 bases at J, with 6 bases between. Here the CDR3 reads CASSLSSGANVLTF. In DNA form, the CDR3 reads TGTGCCAGCTCGCTCAGCTCTGGGGCCAACGTCCTGACTTTC. Supplemented by reference TRBV18 and TRBJ2-6, the full variable domain reads NAGVMQNPRHLVRRRGQEARLRCSPMKGHSHVYWYRQLPEEGLKFMVYLQKENIIDESGMPKERFSAEFPKEGPSILRIQQVVRGDSAAYFCASSLSSGANVLTFGAGSRLTVL.

The chain has TRBV2 and TRBJ1-5, with D maybe TRBD1 (5 bases). V was clipped by 3 bases and J by 7 bases, with 16 bases between them. This CDR3 spans 15 amino acids. Germline V lookup: CDR1 SNHLY, CDR2 FYNNEI. The CDR3 spells CASSDYWQGEQPQHF. The CDR3 nucleotides read TGTGCCAGCAGTGACTATTGGCAGGGTGAACAGCCCCAGCATTTT.

The CDR3 loop reads CASSRPGQGPQPQHF. CDR3 DNA sequence: TGTGCCAGCAGTCGGCCGGGACAGGGTCCTCAGCCCCAGCATTTT. The chain couples TRBV6-2 or TRBV6-3 to TRBJ1-5, with 9 bases lining up with TRBD1. Germline V gene sequence: CDR1 MNHEY, CDR2 SVGEGT. The trim removed 5 bases at V and 6 bases at J, leaving 8 bases unmatched. The CDR3 is made up of 15 amino acids.

This clone was observed a handful of times. This sequence joins TRBV7-8 and TRBJ2-4; D gene uncertain. The ends were cut back, 1 base at V and 7 bases at J, with 11 bases in the middle. The CDR3 extends over 14 amino acids. Germline CDR1 SGHVS, CDR2 FQNEAQ. For the CDR3, the DNA is TGTGCCAGCAGCTTAGATCCCCACGGGAACATTCAGTACTTC. Protein sequence: CASSLDPHGNIQYF.

This clone was seen only once. The chain links TRBV7-6 to TRBJ2-6; no reliable D call. V gave up 1 base and J gave up 0 bases, with 10 bases separating them. Looked up from germline, CDR1 is SGHVS and CDR2 is FNYEAQ. This CDR3 is built from 17 residues. The CDR3 loop is CASSLEVVASGANVLTF. The CDR3 bases are TGTGCCAGCAGCTTAGAAGTTGTGGCCTCTGGGGCCAACGTCCTGACTTTC.

The genes are TRBV6-5 and TRBJ2-7; no clear D gene. Germline CDR1 and CDR2: MNHEY and SVGAGI. This CDR3 has 13 amino acids. Trimming took 6 bases from V and 7 from J, leaving 16 bases between them. CDR3 region: CASSYLVPREQYF. The CDR3 coding sequence is TGTGCCAGCAGCTATCTGGTCCCCCGGGAGCAGTACTTC.

The chain is built from TRBV18 and TRBJ2-1, with TRBD2 identical over 7 bases. This CDR3 has 13 amino acids. The V and J ends lost 6 bases and 5 bases, in that order; junction bases with no gene match: 4. CDR1 is KGHSH, CDR2 LQKENI, per germline. Written as DNA, the CDR3 is TGTGCCAGCTCCGCGGGGGAAAACAATGAGCAGTTCTTC. Translated, it gives CASSAGENNEQFF.

The chain uses TRBV2 and TRBJ1-2; D might be TRBD1 (6 bases). The CDR3 is made up of 13 amino acids. Germline-derived CDR1 and CDR2 are SNHLY and FYNNEI. Trimming removed 5 bases from V and 3 bases from J, with 10 bases in between. For the CDR3, the DNA is TGTGCCAGCAGTATGGACAGCCACTATGGCTACACCTTC. Amino acids: CASSMDSHYGYTF.